A single sample is the source of the 18 T cell receptor beta chains below, sequenced in a study of cytomegalovirus exposure and HLA in healthy donors. The PCR made use of 60 Vbeta and 13 Jbeta primers. Measured with immunoSEQ multiplex PCR; TCRdb has only the in-frame clones, and not every one. The table lists 80,000 to 100,000 clones, about 69% of them singletons. Sequencing was carried out using PBMCs. All receptors derive from a woman aged 18-29 years in good health and CMV-seropositive.

The CDR3, as DNA: TGTGCCAGCACCCGAGCAGGGAACACTGAAGCTTTCTTT. This sequence encodes CASTRAGNTEAFF. This chain uses TRBV28 with TRBJ1-1; D call uncertain. Trimming removed 7 bases from V and 1 base from J, with 10 bases in between. The germline V gene encodes CDR1 MDHEN and CDR2 SYDVKM. CDR3 length: 13 amino acids.

This chain joins TRBV27 and TRBJ2-7; TRBD1 might be the D (6 bases). Germline assignment: CDR1 MNHEY and CDR2 SMNVEV (reference sequence). The CDR3 is 12 residues long. Trimming took 5 bases from V and 3 from J, leaving 8 bases between them. The CDR3, as DNA: TGTGCCAGCAGTATACAGGGCTACGAGCAGTACTTC. Translated: CASSIQGYEQYF.

The genes are TRBV6-5 and TRBJ1-1; D uncertain. Trimming left V 6 bases short and J 1 base short, with 15 bases between. CDR1 and CDR2 from the germline V gene are MNHEY and SVGAGI. This CDR3 comprises 15 residues. The CDR3 DNA sequence: TGTGCCAGCAGCTCCTTCGTGGAGAAGAACACTGAAGCTTTCTTT. Its translation is CASSSFVEKNTEAFF.

V gene TRBV12-5 combines with J gene TRBJ1-2, with D possibly matching TRBD1 (5 bases). Germline-derived CDR1 and CDR2 are LGHNT and FRNRAP. The CDR3 is 14 amino acids. V was trimmed by 2 bases and J by 6 bases, leaving 13 bases between them. CDR3 loop: CASGLQGRWDGYTF. CDR3 DNA: TGTGCTAGTGGTTTGCAGGGAAGATGGGATGGCTACACCTTC.

J is TRBJ1-4 and V is TRBV6-1; D may be TRBD1 (5 bases). V gave up 4 bases and J gave up 0 bases, with 12 bases separating them. The length of the CDR3 is 16 residues. Germline V gives CDR1 MNHNS, CDR2 SASEGT. This CDR3 is CASSVYGGTTNEKLFF. CDR3 nucleotide sequence: TGTGCCAGCAGTGTATACGGGGGGACAACTAATGAAAAACTGTTTTTT.

The rearrangement links TRBV5-1 to TRBJ2-6; D unclear. This CDR3 has 17 residues. The germline V gene encodes CDR1 SGHRS and CDR2 YFSETQ. The V end was cut by 2 bases, the J end by 0 bases, with 12 bases between. CDR3 nucleotide sequence: TGCGCCAGCAGCTTCACGGGTTCTCTCTCTGGGGCCAACGTCCTGACTTTC. This encodes CASSFTGSLSGANVLTF. The variable domain in full, with the rest retrieved from reference TRBV5-1 and TRBJ2-6, is KAGVTQTPRYLIKTRGQQVTLSCSPISGHRSVSWYQQTPGQGLQFLFEYFSETQRNKGNFPGRFSGRQFSNSRSEMNVSTLELGDSALYLCASSFTGSLSGANVLTFGAGSRLTVL.

V and J are TRBV6-1 and TRBJ2-2; tentative D call: TRBD1 (6 bases). CDR3 length equals 18 residues. Trimming cost V 1 base and J 2 bases, with 17 bases left between them. Germline lookup yields CDR1 MNHNS and CDR2 SASEGT. For the CDR3, the DNA is TGTGCCAGCAGTGAAGGGTTGTGGGGGCAGGTAAACACCGGGGAGCTGTTTTTT. It translates to CASSEGLWGQVNTGELFF.

The chain employs TRBV27 and TRBJ2-2; TRBD2 matches at 8 bases. V shed 5 bases and J 6 bases; nucleotides not matched to a gene: 5. This CDR3 has 14 residues. The germline gives CDR1 MNHEY, CDR2 SMNVEV (reference sequence). Here the CDR3 DNA reads TGTGCCAGCAGTGGGGGACTAGGGGCCGGGGAGCTGTTTTTT. Its protein is CASSGGLGAGELFF.

This clone came up a few times. The genes are TRBV5-1 and TRBJ2-5, with TRBD1 identical over 9 bases. The germline CDR1 and CDR2 sequences are SGHRS and YFSETQ. This CDR3 contains 15 residues. V dropped 3 bases and J dropped 4; count of bases not matched to a gene: 7. The CDR3 region is CASSWGQGWGETQYF. The CDR3 region has the DNA TGCGCCAGCAGCTGGGGACAGGGATGGGGAGAGACCCAGTACTTC.

The CDR3 bases are TGTGCCAGCAGTTTCGTTTTGGACAGGGTAAGCAATCAGCCCCAGCATTTT. This sequence encodes CASSFVLDRVSNQPQHF. This chain joins TRBV2 and TRBJ1-5; TRBD1 agrees at 8 bases. The CDR3 consists of 17 residues. Trimming took 5 bases from V and 1 from J; bases not matched to a gene: 10. Germline V CDR1 and CDR2: SNHLY, FYNNEI.

With respect to this clone: One end of the junction does not line up with germline, which may come from a read error. The gene calls are TRBV7-7 and TRBJ2-7; D gene ambiguous. This CDR3 has 14 amino acids. Germline lookup yields CDR1 SSHAT and CDR2 FNYEAQ (reference sequence). The CDR3 nucleotides read TGTGCTAGCAGCTCCTCTCTGAGCTCCTACGAGCAGTACTTC. It encodes CASSSSLSSYEQYF.

The gene calls are TRBV5-5 and TRBJ1-5, with 7 bases identical to TRBD1. The V gene end was trimmed by 3 bases and the J gene end by 7 bases; junction bases not matched to a gene: 19. This CDR3 has 18 amino acids. CDR1 is SGHKS and CDR2 is YYEKEE in the germline V gene (reference sequence). The CDR3 DNA reads as TGTGCCAGCAGCTCAATCCTGTCAGACAGGGTCTCTAGGCAGCCCCAGCATTTT. This translates into CASSSILSDRVSRQPQHF.

This clone showed up just a few times. V usage is TRBV27 and J usage is TRBJ1-2; the match to TRBD1 covers 8 bases. CDR1 and CDR2 from the germline V gene are MNHEY and SMNVEV (reference sequence). V lost 5 bases to trimming and J lost 13 bases; unmatched junction nucleotides: 15. The CDR3 length is 14 residues. The CDR3 is CASSTPRDRLAFTF. The CDR3 DNA reads as TGTGCCAGCAGTACTCCCCGGGACAGGCTTGCTTTCACCTTC.

This clone was seen a handful of times. The gene calls are TRBV5-1 and TRBJ2-2; D uncertain. The CDR3 spans 15 residues. Trimming shortened V by 1 base and J by 0 bases, and 7 bases separated the two germline ends. Germline V gene sequence: CDR1 SGHRS, CDR2 YFSETQ. This chain's CDR3 is CASSLIHANTGELFF. In DNA, the CDR3 is TGCGCCAGCAGCTTGATACATGCGAACACCGGGGAGCTGTTTTTT.

This chain links TRBV11-2 with TRBJ2-7; 7 bases fit TRBD2. The CDR3 has 16 amino acids. The J segment lost 0 bases and the V segment lost 2 bases, leaving 7 bases of the junction unmatched. Germline V gene sequence: CDR1 SGHAT, CDR2 FQNNGV. Written as DNA, the CDR3 is TGTGCCAGCAGCTTATTGGGACTACCAGACTCCTACGAGCAGTACTTC. Residues: CASSLLGLPDSYEQYF.

The CDR3 DNA reads as TGTGCCAGCAGTCTAGGACTCAAGACCGAGCAGTACTTC. It is translated as CASSLGLKTEQYF. This rearrangement joins TRBV27 to TRBJ2-7; perhaps TRBD2 as D (5 bases). The CDR3 spans 13 residues. Trimming stripped 5 bases from V and 6 bases from J, with 14 bases between. Per the germline V gene, CDR1 is MNHEY and CDR2 is SMNVEV (reference sequence).

The rearrangement uses TRBV10-3 and TRBJ1-4; D gene uncertain. The V gene's germline CDR1 is ENHRY and CDR2 SYGVKD. V dropped 2 bases and J dropped 7 bases, with 8 bases sitting between them. There are 13 residues in the CDR3. CDR3 sequence (DNA): TGTGCCATCAGTGAGGCTGGGAGTGAAAAACTGTTTTTT. Encoded protein: CAISEAGSEKLFF.

The V and J genes are TRBV11-3 and TRBJ2-1, with a weak D call TRBD2 (7 bases). V was trimmed by 5 bases and J by 6 bases, leaving 20 bases between them. Germline V gene lookup returns CDR1 SGHNT and CDR2 YENEEA. This CDR3 contains 16 residues. The CDR3 reads CASSPDGRGAGNEQFF. The CDR3 nucleotides are TGTGCCAGCAGCCCCGATGGCCGGGGGGCGGGCAATGAGCAGTTCTTC.